This T cell receptor beta chain derives from a study of CD8 T cells in Susac syndrome. Random hexamers were used to reverse transcribe an amount of roughly 0.5 to 1 ug RNA. MiXCR, run by TCRdb on the immunoSEQ multiplex PCR reads, gives a single entry per CDR3 protein. In the table there are about 120,000 distinct CDR3 sequences, 85% to 95% of which are singletons. Study-level points and caveats: The study recognized that the number of individuals in its TCR sequencing and HLA analysis was relatively small.

TCR beta sequences were obtained from blood CD8+ and CD4+ T cells. Bulk CD8+ and CD4+ cells came from magnetic negative isolation; CD8+ TEMRA by FACS. A remark on this clonotype: Its antigen is unidentified.

The CDR3 length is 16 residues. In germline, CDR1 is LNHDA, CDR2 SQIVND (reference sequence). Trimming left V 5 bases short and J 0 bases short, with 13 bases between. Sequenced: CD4+ T cells from PBMCs. V is TRBV19 and J is TRBJ2-2; D unclear. This TCR was recovered from a human donor with multiple sclerosis. The DNA of the CDR3 is TGTGCCAGTAGTCTCTCGACCCGAACGAACACCGGGGAGCTGTTTTTT. This codes for CASSLSTRTNTGELFF.